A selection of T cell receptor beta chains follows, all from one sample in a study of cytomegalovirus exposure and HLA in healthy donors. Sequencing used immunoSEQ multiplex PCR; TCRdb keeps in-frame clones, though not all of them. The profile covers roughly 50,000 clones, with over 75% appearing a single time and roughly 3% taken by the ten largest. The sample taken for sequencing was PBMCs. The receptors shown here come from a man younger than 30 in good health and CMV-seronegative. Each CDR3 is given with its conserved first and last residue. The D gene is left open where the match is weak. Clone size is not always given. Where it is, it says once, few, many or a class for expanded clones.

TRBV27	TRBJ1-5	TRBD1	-	CASSLSGGQLGGQPQHF	TGTGCCAGCAGTTTATCGGGGGGACAGCTCGGAGGGCAGCCCCAGCATTTT
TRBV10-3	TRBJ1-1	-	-	CAISDKGGDTEAFF	TGTGCCATCAGTGATAAGGGAGGGGACACTGAAGCTTTCTTT
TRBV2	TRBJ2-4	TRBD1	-	CASSEFPGQVSKNIQYF	TGTGCCAGCAGTGAGTTCCCGGGACAGGTTTCCAAAAACATTCAGTACTTC
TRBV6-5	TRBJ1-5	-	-	CASSYAGYNQPQHF	TGTGCCAGCAGTTACGCAGGTTACAATCAGCCCCAGCATTTT
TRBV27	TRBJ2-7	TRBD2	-	CASSSTGSGSYEQYF	TGTGCCAGCAGTTCCACGGGGAGCGGGAGCTACGAGCAGTACTTC
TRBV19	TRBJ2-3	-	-	CASSLPYSSTDTQYF	TGTGCCAGTAGTCTACCCTATAGTAGCACAGATACGCAGTATTTT
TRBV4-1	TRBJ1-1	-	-	CASSQRGGLNTEAFF	TGCGCCAGCAGCCAAAGAGGAGGGCTGAACACTGAAGCTTTCTTT
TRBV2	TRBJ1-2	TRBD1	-	CASSGTGGPSNYGYTF	TGTGCCAGCAGTGGGACAGGGGGCCCTTCTAACTATGGCTACACCTTC
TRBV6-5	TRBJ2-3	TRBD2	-	CASSYELAGRPHF	TGTGCCAGCAGTTACGAACTAGCGGGGCGTCCCCATTTT
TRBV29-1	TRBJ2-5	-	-	CSVVTSQPQETQYF	TGCAGCGTCGTAACTAGCCAGCCACAAGAGACCCAGTACTTC
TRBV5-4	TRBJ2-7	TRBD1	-	CASSPMDRARYEQYF	TGTGCCAGCAGCCCCATGGACAGGGCAAGATACGAGCAGTACTTC
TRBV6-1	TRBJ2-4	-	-	CASSEGGAKNIQYF	TGTGCCAGCAGTGAAGGCGGAGCCAAAAACATTCAGTACTTC
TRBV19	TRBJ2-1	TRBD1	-	CASIPGTGALDEQFF	TGTGCCAGTATCCCCGGGACAGGGGCTTTGGATGAGCAGTTCTTC
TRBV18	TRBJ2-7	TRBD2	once	CASSTGGFLETSGDEQYF	TGTGCCAGCTCAACGGGGGGGTTTCTCGAGACTAGCGGGGACGAGCAGTACTTC
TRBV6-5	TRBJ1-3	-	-	CASSYSTVGNTIYF	TGTGCCAGCAGTTACTCGACTGTCGGAAACACCATATATTTT
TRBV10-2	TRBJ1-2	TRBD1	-	CASTPTGTGADGYTF	TGCGCCAGCACCCCAACCGGGACAGGGGCTGACGGCTACACCTTC
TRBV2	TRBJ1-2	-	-	CASSEDRIYGYTF	TGTGCCAGCAGTGAAGACAGGATCTATGGCTACACCTTC
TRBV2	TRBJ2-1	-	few	CASRQPTRMGFINEQFF	TGTGCCAGCAGGCAACCTACTAGGATGGGTTTTATAAATGAGCAGTTCTTC
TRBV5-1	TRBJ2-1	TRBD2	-	CASSSSSGSTYNEQFF	TGCGCCAGCAGCTCCTCTAGCGGGAGTACGTACAATGAGCAGTTCTTC
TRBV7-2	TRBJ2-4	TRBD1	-	CASSYGTGVAKNIQYF	TGTGCCAGCAGCTACGGAACAGGGGTAGCCAAAAACATTCAGTACTTC